This T cell receptor (beta chain) derives from a study of shared clonotypes between healthy human individuals. Points from the study as a whole: Compared with memory subsets, naive subsets generally had larger estimated richness.

As concerns this clone: What it recognizes is unknown.

Clones were sequenced by immunoSEQ multiplex PCR, and TCRdb holds only the in-frame ones, with some missing. The sample lists 550,000 to 750,000 clones; roughly 95% were seen once. Trimming removed 3 bases from V and 7 bases from J; junction bases left unmatched: 8. Germline CDR1 is LNHDA and CDR2 is SQIVND (reference sequence). There are 16 residues in the CDR3. CD8 cells classed as naive were CD45RO-negative and positively selected for CCR7, excluding terminally differentiated effector memory CD45RA+ cells. Sequenced material: naive CD8+ T cells sorted from blood. The receptor's source is a woman aged 30 to 39 in good health. V is TRBV19 and J is TRBJ2-2; 10 nucleotides match TRBD2. CDR3 region: CASSIGLAGDRGELFF. For the CDR3, the DNA is TGTGCCAGTAGTATTGGTCTAGCGGGAGACCGCGGGGAGCTGTTTTTT.